Listed here are 4 T cell receptor beta chains from one sample, sequenced in a study of blood T cell repertoires in COVID-19. The data were produced by immunoSEQ multiplex PCR, yet TCRdb's version contains in-frame clones alone and is incomplete. Here the sample spans some 240,000 clones, over 70% being singletons. The sample consisted of PBMCs or T cells enriched from blood (not recorded which). The receptors stem from a woman in her thirties or forties who had been exposed to COVID-19.

The rearrangement links TRBV2 to TRBJ1-1; 9 nucleotides match TRBD1. This CDR3 has 14 amino acids. The ends lost 6 bases at V and 5 bases at J; junction bases unmatched: 7. Germline V gives CDR1 SNHLY, CDR2 FYNNEI. As DNA, the CDR3 is TGTGCCAGCAGGGAACAGGGGGCAGGAACTGAAGCTTTCTTT. This gives the protein CASREQGAGTEAFF. Supplemented by reference TRBV2 and TRBJ1-1, the full variable domain reads EPEVTQTPSHQVTQMGQEVILRCVPISNHLYFYWYRQILGQKVEFLVSFYNNEISEKSEIFDDQFSVERPDGSNFTLKIRSTKLEDSAMYFCASREQGAGTEAFFGQGTRLTVV.

The chain combines TRBV4-2 with TRBJ2-1, with D perhaps matching TRBD1 (6 bases). This CDR3 contains 15 residues. With 6 bases removed from V and 1 base from J, the gap between germline ends came to 13 bases. The germline V gene encodes CDR1 LGHNA and CDR2 YNFKEQ. CDR3 DNA sequence: TGTGCCAGCAGAGCTCCAGGGGTATCCTACAATGAGCAGTTCTTC. Its translation is CASRAPGVSYNEQFF.

This clone was seen many times. This chain connects TRBV30 to TRBJ1-4, with 7 bases aligning to TRBD1. Germline lookup yields CDR1 GTSNPN and CDR2 SVGIG (reference sequence). The CDR3 is 13 residues long. V gave up 2 bases and J gave up 8 bases; unmatched junction bases: 5. This chain's CDR3 is CAWSRTRGEKLFF. In DNA, the CDR3 is TGTGCCTGGAGTCGTACCAGGGGGGAAAAACTGTTTTTT.

This clone was recorded many times. The rearrangement uses TRBV6-2 or TRBV6-3 and TRBJ1-6; 8 bases match TRBD1. Per germline, CDR1 MNHEY and CDR2 SVGEGT. V lost 0 bases and J lost 7; bases outside the gene matches: 14. The CDR3 spans 19 residues. DNA for the CDR3: TGTGCCAGCAGTTACTCCCCTTTTAAGGGACAGGATATCAATTCACCCCTCCACTTT. Protein sequence: CASSYSPFKGQDINSPLHF.